This TCR beta chain came from a study of T cell repertoires and HLA-DP antigens. Turning to this clone: The antigen is unknown.

Germline CDR1 is LGHNA and CDR2 is YSLEER. V shed 0 bases and J shed 3 bases, with 15 bases lying between them. The CDR3 is 16 residues long. Amplification used primers for 54 TRBV and 13 TRBJ segments. Sequencing used immunoSEQ multiplex PCR; TCRdb keeps in-frame clones, though not all of them. The table includes roughly 70,000 clones, just under 80% detected once. CD4+ T cells, purified by negative selection, averaged around 98% purity. Untouched CD4+ T cells were bead-isolated at roughly 98% purity. This TCR derives from a man between 60 and 75 years old in good health and CMV-seronegative. The gene calls are TRBV4-3 and TRBJ2-7; D assignment may be TRBD1 or TRBD2 (5 bases each). The sequenced material came from CD4+ T cells from PBMCs. CDR3: CASSQDSGTASYEQYF. The CDR3 nucleotides are TGCGCCAGCAGCCAAGATAGTGGGACGGCAAGCTACGAGCAGTACTTC.